The clone carrying this T cell receptor (beta chain) is a singleton in its sample. What it binds is unknown. This entry comes from a study of cytotoxic CD8 clonotypes in ibrutinib-treated CLL. On the study more broadly: Patients attained approximately 24 partial and 2 complete responses; at median around 70 months, around 15 remained remitted while around twelve progressed. Study outcomes and limitations: Baseline clonality, higher than in age-matched healthy donors, tracked circulating CD8+ T-cell counts.

The V gene's germline CDR1 is SGDLS and CDR2 YYNGEE. V lost 4 bases, J lost 0 bases, and 11 bases lay in between. The CDR3 contains 14 residues. Data came from immunoSEQ multiplex PCR; TCRdb stores just in-frame clones and leaves some out. The sample carries about 200,000 clones, roughly 73% recorded once. The sample consisted of PBMCs, taken after 12 months of ibrutinib treatment. This sequence joins TRBV9 and TRBJ2-7; D gene ambiguous. The source of this sequence is a human donor with chronic lymphocytic leukemia. The CDR3 sequence is CASSTSSGSYEQYF. The CDR3 nucleotides are TGTGCCAGCAGCACTTCATCCGGCTCCTACGAGCAGTACTTC.